The 24 T cell receptor beta chains below were found in one sample sequenced in a study of shared clonotypes between healthy human individuals (dated by TCRdb to the early 2020s). The receptor library was made with the immunoSEQ multiplex PCR assay. TCRdb obtained this table from immuneACCESS and retained in-frame rearrangements with V and J assigned. These tables miss some clones; where compared with another copy, unresolved V genes account for less than half of the shortfall, and the remainder is unexplained. The sample has 1,400,000 or so clones on record, approximately 98.5% of them singletons. Roughly 0.36% of the sample is taken by the ten largest. Sequenced input: naive CD4+ T cells sorted from blood. The cell subset or site label here, explained by the study, means: CD45RA+ positively selected. The receptors were gathered from a man aged 30 to 45 in good health.

The rearrangement links TRBV15 to TRBJ2-7, with 7 bases matching TRBD1. CDR3 size: 13 residues. CDR1 is LNHNV and CDR2 is YYDKDF in the germline V gene (reference sequence). J gave up 6 bases and V 5 bases, and 7 bases lay outside the gene matches. In DNA, the CDR3 is TGTGCCACCAGCGAGGGACAGCCCCGCGAGCAGTACTTC. Translating gives CATSEGQPREQYF. Supplemented by reference TRBV15 and TRBJ2-7, the full variable domain reads DAMVIQNPRYQVTQFGKPVTLSCSQTLNHNVMYWYQQKSSQAPKLLFHYYDKDFNNEADTPDNFQSRRPNTSFCFLDIRSPGLGDTAMYLCATSEGQPREQYFGPGTRLTVT.

The chain has TRBV6-5 and TRBJ2-1, with D tentatively TRBD2 (5 bases). This CDR3 is 15 amino acids long. V gave up 2 bases and J gave up 8 bases, with 16 bases separating them. CDR1 MNHEY and CDR2 SVGAGI come from the germline V gene. CDR3 amino acids: CASSYLPRGFDEQFF. The CDR3 DNA is TGTGCCAGCAGTTACCTGCCGCGAGGGTTTGATGAGCAGTTCTTC.

V is TRBV6-6 and J is TRBJ2-7, with 9 bases identical to TRBD2. The germline gives CDR1 MNHNY, CDR2 SVGAGI (reference sequence). V shed 6 bases and J 3 bases; nucleotides not matched to a gene: 6. CDR3 length: 14 amino acids. The CDR3 is CASRLAGAYYEQYF. The CDR3 coding sequence is TGTGCCAGCAGATTAGCGGGAGCATACTACGAGCAGTACTTC.

The gene calls are TRBV19 and TRBJ1-5, with 7 nucleotides matching TRBD1. Unmatched junction bases numbered 2, after V lost 2 bases and J lost 4 bases. CDR3 length: 14 amino acids. CDR1 is LNHDA, CDR2 SQIVND, per germline (reference sequence). CDR3 DNA: TGTGCCAGTAGTATACTCAGGGGGAATCAGCCCCAGCATTTT. Amino acid sequence: CASSILRGNQPQHF.

V is TRBV10-1 and J is TRBJ2-1; TRBD2 matches at 10 bases. Germline V lookup: CDR1 WNHNN, CDR2 SYGVQD (reference sequence). The CDR3 covers 15 residues. The V segment lost 2 bases and the J segment 3 bases; nucleotides outside the gene matches: 1. CDR3: CASSEGLADYNEQFF. Here the CDR3 DNA reads TGCGCCAGCAGTGAGGGACTAGCGGACTACAATGAGCAGTTCTTC.

The chain has TRBV7-8 and TRBJ2-5; 15 bases are shared with TRBD2. The V segment lost 4 bases and the J segment 4 bases; nucleotides outside the gene matches: 7. From germline, CDR1 is SGHVS and CDR2 FQNEAQ. This CDR3 is built from 17 residues. The CDR3 DNA reads TGTGCCAGCAGCTACCAGCCGGGACTAGCGGGAGGAGAGACCCAGTACTTC. Protein: CASSYQPGLAGGETQYF.

This rearrangement joins TRBV6-1 to TRBJ2-7; 9 bases align to TRBD1. The trim removed 6 bases at V and 4 bases at J, leaving 10 bases unmatched. CDR3 length: 15 residues. Germline values: CDR1 MNHNS, CDR2 SASEGT. The CDR3 DNA reads TGTGCCAGCAGAAGACCCGGGACAGGGAGATACGAGCAGTACTTC. It is translated as CASRRPGTGRYEQYF.

The chain employs TRBV7-8 and TRBJ2-7; 7 bases are shared with TRBD1. Germline lookup yields CDR1 SGHVS and CDR2 FQNEAQ. CDR3 length: 15 amino acids. V lost 2 bases and J lost 2; bases outside the gene matches: 6. This chain's CDR3 is CASSLLRQGPYEQYF. The CDR3 DNA follows: TGTGCCAGCAGCTTATTGCGACAGGGTCCCTACGAGCAGTACTTC.

The V gene is TRBV27, the J gene TRBJ2-7; TRBD2 is a possible D gene (6 bases). In germline, CDR1 is MNHEY, CDR2 SMNVEV (reference sequence). V lost 8 bases to trimming and J lost 3 bases, with 14 bases between them. This CDR3 comprises 13 residues. The CDR3: CASRRAGHYEQYF. Written as DNA, the CDR3 is TGTGCCAGCCGAAGAGCGGGTCACTACGAGCAGTACTTC.

The chain has TRBV5-1 and TRBJ2-3; D call uncertain. The CDR3 runs 15 residues. From germline, CDR1 is SGHRS and CDR2 YFSETQ. Trimming took 4 bases from V and 0 from J, leaving 12 bases between them. CDR3 protein: CASSTGRISTDTQYF. CDR3 bases: TGCGCCAGCAGCACCGGACGGATTAGCACAGATACGCAGTATTTT.

The chain has TRBV7-3 and TRBJ2-7; D unresolved. The germline V and J ends were trimmed by 5 bases and 3 bases, with 14 bases remaining between them. The CDR3 contains 14 residues. The V gene's germline CDR1 is SGHTA and CDR2 FQGTGA. As DNA, the CDR3 is TGTGCCAGCAGCCCCCTCCCCACAAGCTACGAGCAGTACTTC. Its translation: CASSPLPTSYEQYF.

The genes are TRBV25-1 and TRBJ2-4; D is perhaps TRBD1 (6 bases). Trimming removed 3 bases from V and 6 bases from J, with 15 bases in between. Germline assignment: CDR1 MGHDK and CDR2 SYGVNS. The length of the CDR3 is 15 residues. DNA of the CDR3: TGTGCCAGCAGTGATGATGGTGCAGGGGTAAACATTCAGTACTTC. Protein: CASSDDGAGVNIQYF. The complete variable domain, with remaining parts taken from reference TRBV25-1 and TRBJ2-4, reads EADIYQTPRYLVIGTGKKITLECSQTMGHDKMYWYQQDPGMELHLIHYSYGVNSTEKGDLSSESTVSRIRTEHFPLTLESARPSHTSQYLCASSDDGAGVNIQYFGAGTRLSVL.

The rearrangement joins TRBV7-7 to TRBJ2-5, with D perhaps being TRBD1 or TRBD2 (6 bases each). Trimming cost V 5 bases and J 0 bases, with 13 bases left between them. Looked up from germline, CDR1 is SSHAT and CDR2 is FNYEAQ (reference sequence). The CDR3 loop spans 15 amino acids. CDR3 residues: CASSGDRTNQETQYF. CDR3 sequence (DNA): TGTGCCAGCAGCGGTGACAGGACTAACCAAGAGACCCAGTACTTC. Full variable domain (remainder filled in from reference TRBV7-7 and TRBJ2-5): GAGVSQSPRYKVTKRGQDVTLRCDPISSHATLYWYQQALGQGPEFLTYFNYEAQPDKSGLPSDRFSAERPEGSISTLTIQRTEQRDSAMYRCASSGDRTNQETQYFGPGTRLLVL.

This clone has only one observation. Different DNA sequences within this sample yield the same CDR3. The chain uses TRBV28 and TRBJ1-4; the match to TRBD1 covers 7 bases. The CDR3 has 14 amino acids. The V gene's germline CDR1 is MDHEN and CDR2 SYDVKM. V lost 4 bases, J lost 5 bases, and 4 bases stayed unmatched. The CDR3 loop is CASSSGTENEKLFF. Here the CDR3 DNA reads TGTGCCAGCAGTTCCGGGACAGAGAATGAAAAACTGTTTTTT.

The chain combines TRBV10-3 with TRBJ2-2; D remains unclear. Trimming left V 4 bases short and J 4 bases short, with 7 bases between. The CDR3 is 13 residues long. Germline loops: CDR1 ENHRY, CDR2 SYGVKD. In DNA form, the CDR3 reads TGTGCCATCAGTGCCGGGCCCACCGGGGAGCTGTTTTTT. It encodes CAISAGPTGELFF.

About this clone itself: This sample includes further DNA sequences coding for the same CDR3. This rearrangement joins TRBV11-2 to TRBJ1-1; TRBD1 is a possible D gene (5 bases). This CDR3 has 13 residues. Looked up from germline, CDR1 is SGHAT and CDR2 is FQNNGV. Trimming pared 3 bases from V and 4 bases from J, leaving 9 bases between. The CDR3 here is CASSLPGGTEAFF. The CDR3 bases are TGTGCCAGCAGCTTGCCGGGGGGCACTGAAGCTTTCTTT.

The rearrangement joins TRBV5-1 to TRBJ1-3; no definite D call. This CDR3 contains 15 residues. V was clipped by 2 bases and J by 1 base, with 10 bases between them. Germline CDR1 reads SGHRS; CDR2 reads YFSETQ. Written as DNA, the CDR3 is TGCGCCAGCAGCTTCGGGTTTGTTTCTGGAAACACCATATATTTT. Translation: CASSFGFVSGNTIYF.

This chain connects TRBV18 to TRBJ1-3; no clear D gene. The CDR3 is made up of 15 amino acids. Trimming took off 5 bases at V and 0 bases at J, with 11 bases between the two ends. The germline V gene has CDR1 KGHSH and CDR2 LQKENI. The CDR3 protein is CASSSTLNSGNTIYF. The CDR3 DNA is TGTGCCAGCTCATCCACACTGAACTCTGGAAACACCATATATTTT.

The rearrangement uses TRBV2 and TRBJ2-7; TRBD2 agrees at 8 bases. This CDR3 comprises 18 residues. V lost 2 bases, J lost 3 bases, and 15 bases stayed unmatched. Per germline, CDR1 SNHLY and CDR2 FYNNEI. The CDR3 DNA reads as TGTGCCAGCAGTGAATCGGGTGGAGCGGGAGCTGGGCGCTACGAGCAGTACTTC. Amino acid sequence: CASSESGGAGAGRYEQYF.

A single count supports this clone. The chain is built from TRBV25-1 and TRBJ2-7; 12 nucleotides match TRBD2. The CDR3 consists of 16 residues. J lost 3 bases, V lost 6 bases, and 9 bases had no gene match. Germline CDR1 MGHDK, CDR2 SYGVNS. The CDR3 nucleotides are TGTGCCAGCAGCCCATTCACTAGCGGGAGGTACTACGAGCAGTACTTC. It is translated as CASSPFTSGRYYEQYF.

DNA for the CDR3: TGTGCCAGCAGTCCTGACAGGGGCCTAGGCTTTGGCAATCAGCCCCAGCATTTT. Amino acid sequence: CASSPDRGLGFGNQPQHF. The J gene is TRBJ1-5, the V gene TRBV27, with TRBD1 identical over 8 bases. J was trimmed by 2 bases and V by 5 bases; bases with no gene match: 14. CDR1 MNHEY and CDR2 SMNVEV come from the germline V gene (reference sequence). The length of the CDR3 is 18 residues.

The chain employs TRBV7-2 and TRBJ2-7, with D possibly matching TRBD2 (6 bases). There are 13 residues in the CDR3. The germline gives CDR1 SGHTA, CDR2 FQGNSA. V dropped 1 base and J dropped 4 bases, with 8 bases sitting between them. CDR3 residues: CASSLGGVYEQYF. CDR3 DNA: TGTGCCAGCAGCTTAGGGGGGGTATACGAGCAGTACTTC.

V and J are TRBV9 and TRBJ2-1; D unresolved. CDR3 length: 14 residues. From germline, CDR1 is SGDLS and CDR2 YYNGEE. The germline V and J ends were trimmed by 0 bases and 5 bases, with 9 bases remaining between them. The CDR3 DNA is TGTGCCAGCAGCGTAGATTTCGGAAACAATGAGCAGTTCTTC. Encoded protein: CASSVDFGNNEQFF.

The chain joins TRBV6-1 to TRBJ1-2; 7 bases agree with TRBD1. Germline CDR1 and CDR2: MNHNS and SASEGT. J was trimmed by 3 bases and V by 4 bases; bases with no gene match: 11. This CDR3 comprises 16 residues. The CDR3 DNA follows: TGTGCCAGCAGTGCAACCGGGACAGCAGAATACTATGGCTACACCTTC. It encodes CASSATGTAEYYGYTF.